What follows describes a single TCR beta chain. Its antigen is still unknown. The data derive from a study of cytotoxic CD8 clonotypes in ibrutinib-treated CLL. Whole-study context: The taking of response samples occurred after a median roughly twelve months of treatment, with a range of 6 to 36.

Whole-study results and caveats: Clonality went up at the time of ibrutinib response, stayed stable in sustained remission, and later dropped back toward its baseline level at progression. Higher circulating CD8+ T-cell counts strongly accompanied higher baseline clonality, above age-matched healthy donors.

Genomic DNA (about 2 micrograms) was obtained from cryopreserved PBMCs for construction of TCR beta libraries. Germline values: CDR1 LGHNA, CDR2 YNFKEQ. The CDR3 length is 15 residues. Trimming stripped 6 bases from V and 2 bases from J, with 15 bases between. Produced via immunoSEQ multiplex PCR; TCRdb's table is partial and in-frame only. The sample includes 150,000 or so clones, about 80% of them seen just once. J is TRBJ2-3 and V is TRBV4-2; a possible D gene is TRBD2 (6 bases). The origin of this receptor is a human donor with chronic lymphocytic leukemia. This specimen was PBMCs, taken after 12 months of ibrutinib treatment. CDR3 bases: TGTGCCAGCAGGGGAGGCGGGATTTTCACAGATACGCAGTATTTT. It encodes CASRGGGIFTDTQYF.